This paragraph reports one T cell receptor beta chain. Its cognate antigen is unknown. This record comes from a study of shared clonotypes between healthy human individuals. J was trimmed by 5 bases and V by 4 bases; bases with no gene match: 12. This CDR3 is 16 amino acids long. Looked up from germline, CDR1 is SGHRS and CDR2 is YFSETQ. Overall study findings and caveats: Around 5% was the fraction of naive CD4 clonotypes found shared across four donors. Rarefaction curves obtained for sorted subsets showed sequencing incomplete despite large depth. Blood alone was sampled, and tissue repertoires likely differ.

Sequencing used immunoSEQ multiplex PCR; TCRdb keeps in-frame clones, though not all of them. Here the sample spans around 2.5 million clones, under 95% being singletons. The source material was naive CD4+ T cells from PBMCs. Stated subset: CD45RA+ positively selected. This TCR derives from a man between 18 and 35 years old in good health. Some clones in this sample may be carry-over from other donors' samples. This sequence joins TRBV5-1 and TRBJ2-5, with TRBD1 identical over 9 bases. The CDR3 here is CASSIAATGGRETQYF. The DNA for the CDR3 is TGCGCCAGCAGCATAGCGGCCACAGGGGGCCGGGAGACCCAGTACTTC.